This TCR beta chain came from a study of shared clonotypes between healthy human individuals. The study ran the assay at deep level. TCRdb's copy holds only in-frame clones and misses some; the assay was immunoSEQ multiplex PCR. This table has more than 850,000 clones, more than 75% appearing once. There were only Caucasian adults among the donors, and all lived in Nashville, Tennessee. Whole-study findings and limits: Measured sharing among donors was expected to vary with sequencing depth. Generation of non-shared clonotypes was less probable than generation of clonotypes shared by all four donors.

Trimming took 1 base from V and 7 from J; bases not matched to a gene: 10. Germline-derived CDR1 and CDR2 are LGHNA and YNFKEQ. The CDR3 consists of 17 residues. This clone was found once. What it binds is unknown. The chain couples TRBV4-2 to TRBJ1-1; 12 bases align to TRBD1. The sequence came from a man aged 18-30 years in good health. Some clones in this sample may be carry-over from other donors' samples. The sequenced material came from memory CD4+ T cells from PBMCs. The subset here: CD45RA-negative fraction. The CDR3 region has the DNA TGTGCCAGCAGCCAAGCCGGGGACAGGGGGCGCGGCGTTGAAGCTTTCTTT. It codes for CASSQAGDRGRGVEAFF.